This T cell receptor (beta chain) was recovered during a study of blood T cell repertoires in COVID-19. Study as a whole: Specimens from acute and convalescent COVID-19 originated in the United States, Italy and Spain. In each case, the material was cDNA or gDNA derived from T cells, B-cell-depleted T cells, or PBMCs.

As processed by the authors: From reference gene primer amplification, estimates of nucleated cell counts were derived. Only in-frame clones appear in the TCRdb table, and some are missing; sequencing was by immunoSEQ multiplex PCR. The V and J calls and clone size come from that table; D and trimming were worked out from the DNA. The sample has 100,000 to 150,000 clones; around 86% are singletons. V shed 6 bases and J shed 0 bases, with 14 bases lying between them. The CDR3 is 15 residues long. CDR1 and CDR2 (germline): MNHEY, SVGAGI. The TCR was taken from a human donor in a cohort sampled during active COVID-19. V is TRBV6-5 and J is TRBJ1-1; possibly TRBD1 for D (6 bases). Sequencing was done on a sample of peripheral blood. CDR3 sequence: CASRDVQGMNTEAFF. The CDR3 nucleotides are TGTGCCAGCAGGGATGTCCAGGGGATGAACACTGAAGCTTTCTTT.